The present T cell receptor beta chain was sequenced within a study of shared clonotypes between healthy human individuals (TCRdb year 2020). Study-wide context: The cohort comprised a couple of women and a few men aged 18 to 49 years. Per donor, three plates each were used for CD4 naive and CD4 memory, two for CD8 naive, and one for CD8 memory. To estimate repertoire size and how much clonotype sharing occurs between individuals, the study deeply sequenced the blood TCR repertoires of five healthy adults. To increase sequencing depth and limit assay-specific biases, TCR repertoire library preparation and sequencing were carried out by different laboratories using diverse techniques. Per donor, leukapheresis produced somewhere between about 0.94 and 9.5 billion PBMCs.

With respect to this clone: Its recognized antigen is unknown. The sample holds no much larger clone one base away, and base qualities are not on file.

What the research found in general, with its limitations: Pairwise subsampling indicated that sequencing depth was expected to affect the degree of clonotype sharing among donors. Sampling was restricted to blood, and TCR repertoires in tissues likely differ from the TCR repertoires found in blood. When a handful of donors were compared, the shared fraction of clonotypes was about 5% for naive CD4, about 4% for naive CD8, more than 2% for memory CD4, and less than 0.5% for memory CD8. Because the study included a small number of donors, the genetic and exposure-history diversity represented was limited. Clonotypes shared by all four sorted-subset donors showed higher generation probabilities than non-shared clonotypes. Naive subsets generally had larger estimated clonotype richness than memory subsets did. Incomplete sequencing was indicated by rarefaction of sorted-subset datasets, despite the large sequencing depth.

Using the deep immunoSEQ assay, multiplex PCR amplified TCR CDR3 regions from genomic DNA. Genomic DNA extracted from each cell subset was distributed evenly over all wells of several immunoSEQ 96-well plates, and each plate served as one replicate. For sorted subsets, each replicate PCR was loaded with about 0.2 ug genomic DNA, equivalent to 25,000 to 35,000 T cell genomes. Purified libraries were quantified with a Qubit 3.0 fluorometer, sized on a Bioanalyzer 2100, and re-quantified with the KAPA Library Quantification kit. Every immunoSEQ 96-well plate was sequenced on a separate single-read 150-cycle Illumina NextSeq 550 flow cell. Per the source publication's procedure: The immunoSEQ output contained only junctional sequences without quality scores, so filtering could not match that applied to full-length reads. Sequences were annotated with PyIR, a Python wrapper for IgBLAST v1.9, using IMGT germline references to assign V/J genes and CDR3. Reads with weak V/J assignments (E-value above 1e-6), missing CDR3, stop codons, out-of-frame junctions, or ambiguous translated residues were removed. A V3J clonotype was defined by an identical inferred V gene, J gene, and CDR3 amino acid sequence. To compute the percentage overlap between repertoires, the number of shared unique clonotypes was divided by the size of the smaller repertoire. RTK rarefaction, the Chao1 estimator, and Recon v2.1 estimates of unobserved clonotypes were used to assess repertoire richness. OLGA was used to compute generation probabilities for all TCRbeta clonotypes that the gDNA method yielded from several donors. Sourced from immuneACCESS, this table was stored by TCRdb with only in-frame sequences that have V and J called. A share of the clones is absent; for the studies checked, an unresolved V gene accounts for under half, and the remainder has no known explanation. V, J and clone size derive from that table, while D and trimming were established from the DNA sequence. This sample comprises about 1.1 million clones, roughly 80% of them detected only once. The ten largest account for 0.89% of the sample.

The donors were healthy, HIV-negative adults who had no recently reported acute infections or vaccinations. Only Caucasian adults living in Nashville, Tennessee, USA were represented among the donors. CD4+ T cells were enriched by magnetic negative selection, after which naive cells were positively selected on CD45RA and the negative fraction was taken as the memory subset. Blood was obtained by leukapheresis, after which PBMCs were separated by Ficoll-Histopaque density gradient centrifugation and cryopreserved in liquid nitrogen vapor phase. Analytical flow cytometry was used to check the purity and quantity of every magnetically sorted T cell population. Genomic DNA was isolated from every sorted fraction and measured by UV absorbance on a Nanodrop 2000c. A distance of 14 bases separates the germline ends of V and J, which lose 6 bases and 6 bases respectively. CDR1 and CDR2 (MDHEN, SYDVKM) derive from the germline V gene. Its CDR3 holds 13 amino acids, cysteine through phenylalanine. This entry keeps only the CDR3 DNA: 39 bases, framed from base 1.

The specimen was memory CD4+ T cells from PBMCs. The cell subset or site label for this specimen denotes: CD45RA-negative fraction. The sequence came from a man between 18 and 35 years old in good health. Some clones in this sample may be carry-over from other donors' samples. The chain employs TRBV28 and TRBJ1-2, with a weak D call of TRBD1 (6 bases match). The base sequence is TGTGCCAGCAGGGCCCCAAGGACAGATGGCTACACCTTC. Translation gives CASRAPRTDGYTF.